The clone carrying this TCR beta chain was observed a few times. The antigen is unknown. TCRdb itself ran the reads through MiXCR, one entry per CDR3 protein. The sample shows over 300,000 distinct CDR3 sequences, roughly a sixth of them seen only once. The data were taken from a study of T cell repertoires in cytomegalovirus infection. For the study at large: It can be stated that public TCR beta signatures indicated CMV infection as well as a matching HLA type. Study-wide findings and caveats: Public TCR beta family frequency separated CMV-and-HLA carriers, including in an independent cohort. What dominated the ex vivo response were HLA-C-restricted CMV-specific TCR beta clonotypes.

The sequencing sample was made of PBMCs. The origin of this receptor is a human donor in good health (CMV status not recorded). Some clones in this sample may be carry-over from other donors' samples.

CDR3 amino acids: CASSIGLGRLNTEAFF. In DNA, the CDR3 is TGTGCCAGTAGTATTGGGCTCGGGCGATTGAACACTGAAGCTTTCTTT. The chain is built from TRBV19 and TRBJ1-1; D gene ambiguous. Germline CDR1 reads LNHDA; CDR2 reads SQIVND (reference sequence). This CDR3 spans 16 amino acids. The V gene lost 3 bases and the J gene lost 0 bases, with 14 bases spanning the gap. The variable domain in full, with the rest retrieved from reference TRBV19 and TRBJ1-1, is DGGITQSPKYLFRKEGQNVTLSCEQNLNHDAMYWYRQDPGQGLRLIYYSQIVNDFQKGDIAEGYSVSREKKESFPLTVTSAQKNPTAFYLCASSIGLGRLNTEAFFGQGTRLTVV.